These 9 T cell receptor beta chains share one sample of origin, sequenced in a study of vaccination effects on CD4 cells after COVID-19. For these TCRs, the target antigens are not known. When ten to eleven days of culture had elapsed, CD4+ T cells were isolated. Sometime from March through December 2020, the person acquired a SARS-CoV-2 infection that PCR confirmed. The cohort was immunized with two doses of either the BNT162b2 or mRNA-1273 vaccine. Libraries were prepared by immunoSEQ multiplex PCR; TCRdb keeps only in-frame clonotypes and omits some of them. The data show about 46,000 clones, with about four fifths seen just once and 4.5% to 5.5% held by the top ten. Sequences were derived from CD4+ T cells from PBMCs cultured without peptide, sampled after COVID-19 vaccination. The source of these receptors is a human donor who had a prior SARS-CoV-2 infection.

This clone was observed at least ten times. This chain links TRBV2 with TRBJ2-7; TRBD1 aligns across 9 bases. Germline CDR1 reads SNHLY; CDR2 reads FYNNEI. The CDR3 extends over 10 amino acids. V dropped 8 bases and J dropped 12; count of bases not matched to a gene: 5. CDR3 loop: CASGGQGPYF. DNA for the CDR3: TGTGCCAGCGGGGGACAGGGACCGTACTTC.

This chain connects TRBV7-9 to TRBJ2-7; 8 nucleotides line up with TRBD1. This CDR3 contains 13 residues. The V and J ends lost 3 bases and 7 bases, in that order; junction bases with no gene match: 5. Germline V lookup: CDR1 SEHNR, CDR2 FQNEAQ (reference sequence). The CDR3 DNA reads TGTGCCAGCAGCTTGGACAGGGATGGAGAGCAGTACTTC. It specifies CASSLDRDGEQYF.

This clone was seen a few times. The genes are TRBV10-3 and TRBJ2-7; 11 bases fit TRBD2. This CDR3 is built from 13 residues. The ends lost 10 bases at V and 5 bases at J; junction bases unmatched: 7. The V gene's germline CDR1 is ENHRY and CDR2 SYGVKD. The CDR3 spells CATNPGLADEQYF. The CDR3 coding sequence is TGTGCCACCAACCCGGGACTAGCGGACGAGCAGTACTTC.

J is TRBJ1-1 and V is TRBV3-1 (or the pseudogene TRBV3-2), with 7 bases lining up with TRBD1. Germline V CDR1 and CDR2: LGHDT, YNNKEL (reference sequence). This CDR3 comprises 15 residues. V lost 4 bases to trimming and J lost 1 base; unmatched junction nucleotides: 6. CDR3: CASSRRTGENTEAFF. The CDR3 nucleotides read TGTGCCAGCAGCCGACGGACAGGTGAGAACACTGAAGCTTTCTTT.

The rearrangement uses TRBV11-3 and TRBJ2-2; 12 nucleotides align to TRBD1. The J segment lost 3 bases and the V segment lost 4 bases, leaving 3 bases of the junction unmatched. Germline CDR1 and CDR2: SGHNT and YENEEA. This CDR3 is 16 amino acids long. The CDR3 region has the DNA TGTGCCAGCAGCTCGGGACAGGGGGCGGACACCGGGGAGCTGTTTTTT. It codes for CASSSGQGADTGELFF.

This chain links TRBV5-1 with TRBJ2-7, with a tentative D call TRBD1 (6 bases). The length of the CDR3 is 13 residues. V lost 0 bases and J lost 4, with 8 bases in between. CDR1 and CDR2 from the germline V gene are SGHRS and YFSETQ. The CDR3 DNA follows: TGCGCCAGCAGCTTGGACAGGGCGTACGAGCAGTACTTC. Protein sequence: CASSLDRAYEQYF.

Only a few counts were recorded for this clone. This chain links TRBV5-1 with TRBJ2-7; TRBD2 agrees at 7 bases. V lost 3 bases to trimming and J lost 3 bases; unmatched junction nucleotides: 3. Germline CDR1 and CDR2: SGHRS and YFSETQ. The CDR3 loop spans 13 amino acids. The CDR3 DNA follows: TGCGCCAGCAGCTCGGGACTATTCTACGAGCAGTACTTC. Residues: CASSSGLFYEQYF.

In this sample, this clone turned up a few times. The chain has TRBV9 and TRBJ2-4, with D possibly TRBD2 on 7 matching bases. Germline values: CDR1 SGDLS, CDR2 YYNGEE. This CDR3 is 14 amino acids long. Trimming removed 0 bases from V and 6 bases from J, with 10 bases in between. CDR3 residues: CASSVEGGGNIQYF. In nucleotides, the CDR3 is TGTGCCAGCAGCGTAGAGGGAGGGGGAAACATTCAGTACTTC.

This clone occurred a few times. This chain connects TRBV7-3 to TRBJ2-6; 7 bases agree with TRBD1. Trimming at V came to 3 bases and at J to 0 bases, leaving 2 bases not matched to a gene. In germline, CDR1 is SGHTA, CDR2 FQGTGA. The CDR3 extends over 16 amino acids. The CDR3 region is CASSLTGRSGANVLTF. DNA of the CDR3: TGTGCCAGCAGCTTGACAGGGCGCTCTGGGGCCAACGTCCTGACTTTC. Supplemented by reference TRBV7-3 and TRBJ2-6, the full variable domain reads GAGVSQTPSNKVTEKGKYVELRCDPISGHTALYWYRQSLGQGPEFLIYFQGTGAADDSGLPNDRFFAVRPEGSVSTLKIQRTERGDSAVYLCASSLTGRSGANVLTFGAGSRLTVL.